Presented here are 27 T cell receptor beta chains from one specimen sequenced in a study of T cell responses to AZD1222 COVID-19 vaccine. Produced via immunoSEQ multiplex PCR; TCRdb's table is partial and in-frame only. Among 70,000 to 75,000 clones listed, nearly 90% were seen once. The input for sequencing was peripheral blood, taken 28 days after the second AZD1222 dose. These receptors were collected from an adult who received the AZD1222 COVID-19 vaccine.

The V gene is TRBV9, the J gene TRBJ1-2; unclear D gene. From germline, CDR1 is SGDLS and CDR2 YYNGEE. V lost 2 bases and J 8 bases, leaving 7 bases between the germline ends. The CDR3 covers 11 residues. The CDR3 sequence is CASSVGRGYTF. In DNA, the CDR3 is TGTGCCAGCAGCGTGGGAAGAGGCTACACCTTC.

The chain links TRBV7-9 to TRBJ2-3, with 12 positions matching TRBD2. Germline values: CDR1 SEHNR, CDR2 FQNEAQ (reference sequence). Germline trimming cut 5 bases from V and 4 bases from J; bases unmatched to any gene: 10. This CDR3 comprises 17 residues. The chain's CDR3 is CASSRRLAGEGPDTQYF. The CDR3, as DNA: TGTGCCAGCAGCAGGCGACTAGCGGGAGAGGGCCCAGATACGCAGTATTTT.

The chain recombines TRBV4-2 with TRBJ1-2; D not resolved. The CDR3 has 15 residues. V dropped 1 base and J dropped 7 bases, with 16 bases sitting between them. Looked up from germline, CDR1 is LGHNA and CDR2 is YNFKEQ. As DNA, the CDR3 is TGTGCCAGCAGCCAAGCCGGCCAGCAGAATCTTGGCTACACCTTC. Translating it yields CASSQAGQQNLGYTF.

The chain couples TRBV5-1 to TRBJ2-7; 10 positions agree with TRBD2. The germline gives CDR1 SGHRS, CDR2 YFSETQ. V lost 7 bases and J lost 4; bases outside the gene matches: 14. CDR3 length equals 16 residues. The chain's CDR3 is CASSRRLAGVQYEQYF. The CDR3 nucleotides are TGCGCCAGCTCGCGTCGGCTAGCGGGAGTACAGTACGAGCAGTACTTC.

This sequence joins TRBV2 and TRBJ2-3, with 8 bases that match TRBD2. CDR1 is SNHLY and CDR2 is FYNNEI in the germline V gene. The V segment lost 9 bases and the J segment 1 base; nucleotides outside the gene matches: 9. The CDR3 contains 15 residues. CDR3 region: CASVGRALGTDTQYF. CDR3 coding DNA: TGTGCCAGTGTCGGGAGGGCCCTTGGCACAGATACGCAGTATTTT.

This chain links TRBV19 with TRBJ2-6; D is possibly TRBD2 (5 bases). The CDR3 extends over 14 amino acids. V was cut by 7 bases and J by 1 base, with 8 bases left in between. CDR1 is LNHDA and CDR2 is SQIVND in the germline V gene (reference sequence). CDR3 region: CASTPGSGANVLTF. The CDR3 nucleotides read TGTGCCAGTACCCCGGGGTCTGGGGCCAACGTCCTGACTTTC.

J is TRBJ1-1 and V is TRBV7-8; a possible D gene is TRBD1 (6 bases). V lost 5 bases, J lost 4 bases, and 32 bases lay in between. The CDR3 has 20 residues. Germline CDR1 is SGHVS and CDR2 is FQNEAQ. The CDR3: CASSRQIRDTSRLLATEAFF. CDR3 sequence (DNA): TGTGCCAGCAGCCGCCAAATCCGGGACACCAGCAGGTTGTTGGCCACTGAAGCTTTCTTT.

V and J are TRBV5-1 and TRBJ2-3; maybe TRBD2 (6 bases). The ends were cut back, 3 bases at V and 2 bases at J, with 28 bases in the middle. CDR1 SGHRS and CDR2 YFSETQ come from the germline V gene. The CDR3 consists of 20 residues. The CDR3 bases are TGCGCCAGCAGCTCCACCAACGGGAGCGGACTATCTTACCTCACAGATACGCAGTATTTT. Translating it yields CASSSTNGSGLSYLTDTQYF.

In its sample, this clone was seen once. The J gene is TRBJ2-2, the V gene TRBV11-2; D call uncertain. Germline CDR1 SGHAT, CDR2 FQNNGV. V was cut by 2 bases and J by 1 base, with 11 bases left in between. This CDR3 is built from 16 residues. The CDR3 region is CASSLNHPVNTGELFF. The CDR3 nucleotides are TGTGCCAGCAGCTTAAATCATCCGGTGAACACCGGGGAGCTGTTTTTT.

A few counts support this clone. At the DNA level, this CDR3 is encoded by other sequences in the same sample as well. The rearrangement uses TRBV7-9 and TRBJ2-7; no firm D call. This CDR3 contains 12 residues. Germline CDR1 SEHNR, CDR2 FQNEAQ (reference sequence). Trimming took 5 bases from V and 3 from J, leaving 8 bases between them. CDR3 DNA: TGTGCCAGCAGCCCAGGAAGCTACGAGCAGTACTTC. Protein product: CASSPGSYEQYF.

This clone turned up a few times. The CDR3 nucleotides are TGTGCCAGCGACCAGTGGGAGGACGAAAAACTGTTTTTT. It specifies CASDQWEDEKLFF. This chain uses TRBV2 with TRBJ1-4; no clear D gene. V lost 8 bases and J 8 bases, leaving 15 bases between the germline ends. This CDR3 comprises 13 residues. Per germline, CDR1 SNHLY and CDR2 FYNNEI. Looking up the rest from reference TRBV2 and TRBJ1-4 gives the full variable domain: EPEVTQTPSHQVTQMGQEVILRCVPISNHLYFYWYRQILGQKVEFLVSFYNNEISEKSEIFDDQFSVERPDGSNFTLKIRSTKLEDSAMYFCASDQWEDEKLFFGSGTQLSVL.

This clone was counted once. The gene calls are TRBV20-1 and TRBJ1-3; D uncertain. The germline V gene has CDR1 DFQATT and CDR2 SNEGSKA (reference sequence). The V gene lost 3 bases and the J gene lost 8 bases, with 14 bases spanning the gap. This CDR3 is 13 amino acids long. In DNA form, the CDR3 reads TGCAGTGCTAGTCCCCCGGACTTAGACACCATATATTTT. Residues: CSASPPDLDTIYF.

This chain uses TRBV27 with TRBJ2-7, with 10 positions matching TRBD1. After removal of 2 bases from V and 7 bases from J, the junction contained 8 bases not matched to a gene. This CDR3 has 15 residues. Germline V gene sequence: CDR1 MNHEY, CDR2 SMNVEV (reference sequence). CDR3 protein: CASSLEWTGGGEQYF. The CDR3 DNA is TGTGCCAGCAGTTTAGAATGGACAGGGGGGGGAGAGCAGTACTTC.

This sequence joins TRBV7-9 and TRBJ1-2; D is unclear. Trimming stripped 6 bases from V and 2 bases from J, with 7 bases between. The CDR3 contains 12 residues. The germline V gene encodes CDR1 SEHNR and CDR2 FQNEAQ (reference sequence). CDR3 sequence (DNA): TGTGCCAGCAGTCCCTGGAACTATGGCTACACCTTC. It codes for CASSPWNYGYTF.

The chain employs TRBV20-1 and TRBJ2-1; D tentatively fits TRBD1 or TRBD2 (5 bases each). Per the germline V gene, CDR1 is DFQATT and CDR2 is SNEGSKA (reference sequence). Deletions cut 3 bases from V and 4 bases from J, with 10 bases between. This CDR3 contains 13 residues. The CDR3 spells CSASDGAYNEQFF. In DNA, the CDR3 is TGCAGTGCTAGTGACGGGGCTTACAATGAGCAGTTCTTC.

The genes are TRBV2 and TRBJ2-5; D might be TRBD1 or TRBD2, each matching 5 bases. Germline V CDR1 and CDR2: SNHLY, FYNNEI. Trimming pared 7 bases from V and 4 bases from J, leaving 16 bases between. The CDR3 consists of 14 residues. The DNA for the CDR3 is TGTGCCAGCAAGAGGGACGGTGGAGGAGAGACCCAGTACTTC. It translates to CASKRDGGGETQYF.

CDR3 DNA sequence: TGTGCCAGCAGCTTAGAAGTGGGAGGCACTGGGGAGACCCAGTACTTC. It is translated as CASSLEVGGTGETQYF. The chain employs TRBV7-2 and TRBJ2-5, with a tentative D call TRBD2 (6 bases). The V end lost 1 base, the J end lost 5 bases, and 17 bases lay between the germline ends. Germline V gene data show CDR1 as SGHTA and CDR2 as FQGNSA. The CDR3 is 16 residues long.

The rearrangement joins TRBV10-3 to TRBJ1-1, with D possibly being TRBD1 (5 bases). The CDR3 runs 15 residues. V was shortened by 0 bases and J by 3 bases, with 11 bases between the two germline ends. Germline lookup yields CDR1 ENHRY and CDR2 SYGVKD. CDR3 bases: TGTGCCATCAGTGAGTCAGACAGAAGATACACTGAAGCTTTCTTT. It encodes CAISESDRRYTEAFF.

The sample holds one count of this clone. The V call is TRBV18, the J call TRBJ1-1; D is undetermined. CDR3 length: 13 residues. Trimming stripped 6 bases from V and 1 base from J, with 9 bases between. Germline values: CDR1 KGHSH, CDR2 LQKENI. DNA for the CDR3: TGTGCCAGCTCGTCAATCGGGAACACTGAAGCTTTCTTT. Its protein product is CASSSIGNTEAFF. Drawing the rest from reference TRBV18 and TRBJ1-1, the complete variable domain is NAGVMQNPRHLVRRRGQEARLRCSPMKGHSHVYWYRQLPEEGLKFMVYLQKENIIDESGMPKERFSAEFPKEGPSILRIQQVVRGDSAAYFCASSSIGNTEAFFGQGTRLTVV.

Here the CDR3 DNA reads TGTGCCAGCAAACCACAGGGGGCTCGCAATCAGCCCCAGCATTTT. It codes for CASKPQGARNQPQHF. The rearrangement joins TRBV2 to TRBJ1-5, with 9 bases fitting TRBD1. V was pared by 7 bases and J by 2 bases, with 6 bases of the junction left unmatched. The CDR3 covers 15 residues. From germline, CDR1 is SNHLY and CDR2 FYNNEI.

The rearrangement joins TRBV6-2 or TRBV6-3 to TRBJ1-5, with D tentatively TRBD1 (6 bases). Germline V gene sequence: CDR1 MNHEY, CDR2 SVGEGT. Between the trimmed V and J ends, which lost 5 bases and 7 bases, there was a span of 21 bases. This CDR3 region has 16 residues. As DNA, the CDR3 is TGTGCCAGCAGTCACACAGGGACTCGGGATAGCCAGCCCCAGCATTTT. Encoded protein: CASSHTGTRDSQPQHF.

The rearrangement uses TRBV10-1 and TRBJ2-6; no definite D call. The V end was cut by 11 bases, the J end by 5 bases, with 7 bases between. Germline CDR1 and CDR2: WNHNN and SYGVQD (reference sequence). The length of the CDR3 is 11 residues. Here the CDR3 reads CAPLRANVLTF. Here the CDR3 DNA reads TGCGCCCCGTTGAGGGCCAACGTCCTGACTTTC.

The J gene is TRBJ1-3, the V gene TRBV6-1, with a tentative D call TRBD1 (5 bases). Germline CDR1 is MNHNS and CDR2 is SASEGT. CDR3 length: 17 residues. Trimming cost V 3 bases and J 0 bases, with 15 bases left between them. The CDR3, as DNA: TGTGCCAGCAGTGACAGAGACAGATTGCGCTCTGGAAACACCATATATTTT. This gives the protein CASSDRDRLRSGNTIYF.

The CDR3 loop is CSVEVTGITYGYTF. In DNA form, the CDR3 reads TGCAGCGTTGAAGTGACAGGGATTACCTATGGCTACACCTTC. The chain links TRBV29-1 to TRBJ1-2; 7 bases agree with TRBD1. The CDR3 is 14 residues long. With V trimmed by 1 base and J by 4 bases, 6 bases remained unmatched. Germline CDR1 reads SQVTM; CDR2 reads ANQGSEA.

The chain combines TRBV5-5 with TRBJ1-2; no clear D. Germline V CDR1 and CDR2: SGHKS, YYEKEE (reference sequence). V dropped 2 bases and J dropped 7 bases, with 6 bases sitting between them. The length of the CDR3 is 11 residues. In DNA form, the CDR3 reads TGTGCCAGCAGCTTATCAGCTGGCTACACCTTC. This sequence encodes CASSLSAGYTF.

This clone was seen just once. V and J are TRBV5-1 and TRBJ1-4; the D gene is possibly TRBD1 (6 bases). The germline CDR1 and CDR2 sequences are SGHRS and YFSETQ. This CDR3 comprises 14 residues. V was shortened by 4 bases and J by 5 bases, with 12 bases between the two germline ends. CDR3 in DNA: TGCGCCAGCAGCGGAGGGACAAACAATGAAAAACTGTTTTTT. This translates into CASSGGTNNEKLFF.

The table lists this clone with a count of one. The genes are TRBV18 and TRBJ2-2, with D hard to call. Looked up from germline, CDR1 is KGHSH and CDR2 is LQKENI. Trimming removed 3 bases from V and 4 bases from J, with 9 bases in between. The CDR3 has 14 residues. CDR3 region: CASSPRSGTGELFF. The CDR3 coding sequence is TGTGCCAGCTCACCCCGTTCTGGCACCGGGGAGCTGTTTTTT.